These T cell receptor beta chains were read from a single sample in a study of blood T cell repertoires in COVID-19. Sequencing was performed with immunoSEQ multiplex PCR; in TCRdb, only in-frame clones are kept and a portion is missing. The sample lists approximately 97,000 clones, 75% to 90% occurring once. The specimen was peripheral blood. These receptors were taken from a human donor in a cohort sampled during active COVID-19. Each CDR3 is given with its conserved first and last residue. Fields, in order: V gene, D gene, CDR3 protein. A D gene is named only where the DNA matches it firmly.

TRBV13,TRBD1,CASSLTGVGYGYTF
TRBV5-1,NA,CASSFGAYQETQYF
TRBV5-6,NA,CASSSVSSHWARGQFF
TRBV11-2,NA,CASSPRGGGPGNEQFF
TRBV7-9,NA,CASSQLGDTSSGANVLTF
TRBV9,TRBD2,CASSVQTSGENTQYF
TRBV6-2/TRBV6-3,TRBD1,CASSSFGQANQPQHF
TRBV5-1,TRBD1,CASSRTGDSYEQYF
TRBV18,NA,CVSSPRTDTEKLFF
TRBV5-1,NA,CASSFETPNYGYTF
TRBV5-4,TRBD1,CASSFGAGGTEAFF
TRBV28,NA,CASSFRSGHSPLHF
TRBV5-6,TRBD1,CASRGTANTEAFF
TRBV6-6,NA,CASSYGRDQPQHF
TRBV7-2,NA,CASSSRPGAEQYF
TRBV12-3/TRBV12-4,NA,CASSFGGEGEAFF
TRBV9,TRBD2,CASTPLLAGGREQFF
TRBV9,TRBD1,CASSVGGGQGASGGYTF
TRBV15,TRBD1,CATSGQGATNEKLFF
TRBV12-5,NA,CASGLVAPRNTEAFF
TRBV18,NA,CASSPPTPVQQWQFF
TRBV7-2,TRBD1,CASSPGQGRDTIYF
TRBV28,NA,CASRPPGFTLHF
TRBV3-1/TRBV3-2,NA,CASRQGVESYGYTF